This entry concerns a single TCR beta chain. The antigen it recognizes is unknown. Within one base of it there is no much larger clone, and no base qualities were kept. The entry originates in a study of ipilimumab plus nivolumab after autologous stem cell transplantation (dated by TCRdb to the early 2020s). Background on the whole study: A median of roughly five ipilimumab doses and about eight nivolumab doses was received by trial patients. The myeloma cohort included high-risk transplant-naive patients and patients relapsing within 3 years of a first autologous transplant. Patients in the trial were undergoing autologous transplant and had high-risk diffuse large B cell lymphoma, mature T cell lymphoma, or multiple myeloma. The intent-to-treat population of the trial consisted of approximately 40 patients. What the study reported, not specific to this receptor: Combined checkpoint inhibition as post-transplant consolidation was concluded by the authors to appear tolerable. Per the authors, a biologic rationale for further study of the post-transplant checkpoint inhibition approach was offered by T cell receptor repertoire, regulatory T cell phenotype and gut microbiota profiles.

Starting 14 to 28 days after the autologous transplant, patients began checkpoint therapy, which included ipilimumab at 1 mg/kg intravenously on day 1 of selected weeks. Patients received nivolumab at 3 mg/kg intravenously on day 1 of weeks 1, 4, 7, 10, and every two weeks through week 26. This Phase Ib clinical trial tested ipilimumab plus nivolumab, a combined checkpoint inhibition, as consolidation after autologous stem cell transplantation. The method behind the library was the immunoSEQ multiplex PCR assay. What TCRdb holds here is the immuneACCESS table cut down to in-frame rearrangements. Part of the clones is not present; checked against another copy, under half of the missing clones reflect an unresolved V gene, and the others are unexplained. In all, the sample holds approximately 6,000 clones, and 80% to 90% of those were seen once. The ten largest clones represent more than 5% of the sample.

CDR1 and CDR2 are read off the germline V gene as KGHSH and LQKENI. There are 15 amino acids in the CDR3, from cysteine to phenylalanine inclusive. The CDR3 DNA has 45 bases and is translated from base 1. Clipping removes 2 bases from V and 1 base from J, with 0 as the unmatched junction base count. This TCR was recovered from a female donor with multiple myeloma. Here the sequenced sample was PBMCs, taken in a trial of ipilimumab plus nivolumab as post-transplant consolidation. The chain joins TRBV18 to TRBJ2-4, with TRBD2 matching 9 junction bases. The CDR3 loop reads CASSPTSGAKNIQYF. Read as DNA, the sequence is TGTGCCAGCTCACCAACTAGCGGGGCCAAAAACATTCAGTACTTC.